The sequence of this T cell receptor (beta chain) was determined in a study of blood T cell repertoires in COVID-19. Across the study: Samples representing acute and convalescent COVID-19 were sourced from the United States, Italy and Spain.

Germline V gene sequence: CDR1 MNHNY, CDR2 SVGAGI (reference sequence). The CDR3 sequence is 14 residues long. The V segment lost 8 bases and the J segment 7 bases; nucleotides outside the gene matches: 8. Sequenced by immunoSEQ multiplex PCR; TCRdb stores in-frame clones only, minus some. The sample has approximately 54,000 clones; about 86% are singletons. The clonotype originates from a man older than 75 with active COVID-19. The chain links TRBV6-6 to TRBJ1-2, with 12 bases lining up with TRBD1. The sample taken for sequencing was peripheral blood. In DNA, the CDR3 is TGTGCCAGCTCAGTGGGACAGGGGGCTGGTGGCTACACCTTC. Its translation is CASSVGQGAGGYTF.